This is a list of T cell receptor beta chains from one sample in a study of Graves' ophthalmopathy and Graves' hyperthyroidism. TCRdb reprocessed the multiplex PCR reads via MiXCR and lists one record per CDR3 protein. Of roughly 700,000 distinct CDR3 sequences in the sample, 40% were seen once. Sequencing used peripheral blood. The source is an adult man with Graves' ophthalmopathy. Both conserved end residues are part of each CDR3. The D gene is left open where the match is weak. Where a row states a size, it is once, few, many or the class of an expanded clone; other rows omit it.

V,size,D,J,DNA,CDR3
TRBV7-2,many,-,TRBJ1-1,TGTGCCAGCAGCAAACAGAACCTTAACACTGAAGCTTTCTTT,CASSKQNLNTEAFF
TRBV28,-,-,TRBJ1-1,TGTGCCAGCAGACACCCGGGGGGGGCCATGAACACTGAAGCTTTCTTT,CASRHPGGAMNTEAFF
TRBV29-1,-,TRBD1,TRBJ1-1,TGCAGCGTTAGACAGGGGAGCAACACTGAAGCTTTCTTT,CSVRQGSNTEAFF
TRBV6-6,few,TRBD2,TRBJ2-5,TGTGCCAGCAGTTACCTGACTAGCTCGGGGCAAGAGACCCAGTACTTC,CASSYLTSSGQETQYF
TRBV11-2,-,-,TRBJ1-5,TGTGCCAGCAGCTTAGTGGTATCGGCAGATAGCAATCAGCCCCAGCATTTT,CASSLVVSADSNQPQHF
TRBV7-4,-,-,TRBJ2-7,TGTGCCAGCAGCTTACGAGGGGGTACGGACGAGCAGTACTTC,CASSLRGGTDEQYF
TRBV29-1,many,-,TRBJ1-5,TGCAGCGCAACCGACCGAGCGGGGCCCCAGCATTTT,CSATDRAGPQHF
TRBV29-1,-,-,TRBJ2-7,TGCAGCGGACAGGCGACCTACGAGCAGTACTTC,CSGQATYEQYF
TRBV19,-,-,TRBJ1-5,TGTGCCTGGAGTCCGGGGAGGGCTTTGGGTCAGCCCCAGCATTTT,CAWSPGRALGQPQHF
TRBV15,many,TRBD1,TRBJ1-1,TGTGCCACCAGCAGGCTGGGTGGGACAGGCATTGAAGCTTTCTTT,CATSRLGGTGIEAFF
TRBV9,-,-,TRBJ1-6,TGTGCCAGCAGCGCGGGCGGGGGCAATCAGCCCCTCCACTTT,CASSAGGGNQPLHF
TRBV25-1,many,-,TRBJ1-6,TGTGCCAGCAGTGATTCACACAAATCACCCCTCCACTTT,CASSDSHKSPLHF
TRBV11-2,-,TRBD2,TRBJ2-5,TGTGCCAGCAGCATAGAACTAGCGGGGGAAGAGACCCAGTACTTC,CASSIELAGEETQYF
TRBV7-9,-,-,TRBJ2-2,TGTGCCAGTAGTATCCGGCGAGGACCTCGGGGGGCAATCGGGGAGCTGTTTTTT,CASSIRRGPRGAIGELFF
TRBV29-1,many,-,TRBJ2-5,TGCAGCATTCAGGGACGGGAGACCCAGTACTTC,CSIQGRETQYF
TRBV29-1,-,-,TRBJ2-7,TGCAGCGTCTCGACTAGTGAGGTCACCGGGGAGCTGTACTTC,CSVSTSEVTGELYF
TRBV7-9,-,-,TRBJ2-7,TGTGCCAGCAGCTTAGGGGGTGGGTTTCACTACGAGCAGTACTTC,CASSLGGGFHYEQYF
TRBV5-1,-,-,TRBJ1-2,TGCGCCAGCAGCCCCGCGGGGGCTACCTATGGCTACACCTTC,CASSPAGATYGYTF
TRBV12-3/TRBV12-4,-,-,TRBJ1-5,TGTGCCAGCAGTTTAATGCAGGGTACTCAGCCCCAGCATTTT,CASSLMQGTQPQHF
TRBV2,many,TRBD1,TRBJ2-7,TGTGCCAGCCGAAACCGGACAGGGATCTACGAGCAGTACTTC,CASRNRTGIYEQYF
TRBV24-1,once,-,TRBJ1-5,TGTGCCAGCAGTCCCCAGACCCAAGGGGGCAATCAGCCCCAGCATTTT,CASSPQTQGGNQPQHF
TRBV24-1,-,-,TRBJ1-5,TGTGCCAGCAGTGCTTCTGTCGGGGTTAGCAATCAGCCCCAGCATTTT,CASSASVGVSNQPQHF
TRBV12-3/TRBV12-4,-,-,TRBJ2-2,TGTGCCAGCAGTTCTAGGGCAGAGAACACCGGGGAGCTGTTTTTT,CASSSRAENTGELFF
TRBV2,-,-,TRBJ2-7,TGTGCCAGCAGTTACTTGGCCAGGGAGACCGGAGAGCAGTACTTC,CASSYLARETGEQYF
TRBV11-2,few,-,TRBJ2-7,TGTGCCTGGAGTTTCCCACTCTCCTACGAGCAGTACTTC,CAWSFPLSYEQYF
TRBV25-1,many,TRBD1,TRBJ1-2,TGTGCCAGCAGTCTAGGACAGGGGGCTGGGGGCTACACCTTC,CASSLGQGAGGYTF
TRBV15,many,TRBD1,TRBJ1-3,TGTGCCACCAGCGGTTACCGGGACAGGGTCCCTGGAAACACCATATATTTT,CATSGYRDRVPGNTIYF
TRBV29-1,many,TRBD2,TRBJ2-7,TGCAGCGTCGAGTCCAGGACTAGCGGGAGATACGAGCAGTACTTC,CSVESRTSGRYEQYF
TRBV20-1,many,-,TRBJ2-7,TGCAGTGCTACAACCGGGACATCTACCTACGAGCAGTACTTC,CSATTGTSTYEQYF
TRBV29-1,-,-,TRBJ2-7,TGCAGCGTGAATAGCGCGAGGGGCTCCGAGCAGTACTTC,CSVNSARGSEQYF
TRBV7-9,many,-,TRBJ1-4,TGTGCCAGCAGCCTCGGGGGGGAAGCAGCTAATGAAAAACTGTTTTTT,CASSLGGEAANEKLFF
TRBV29-1,few,-,TRBJ1-1,TGCAGCGTTGAAGGTGAAGGGGGGGGGGGTTTGTTGGGCACTGAAGCTTTCTTT,CSVEGEGGGGLLGTEAFF
TRBV7-8,many,-,TRBJ1-4,TGTGCCAGCAGCTTAGCCCTCGAAAAACTGTTTTTT,CASSLALEKLFF
TRBV20-1,-,-,TRBJ2-5,TGCAGTGCTAGTAAGGGGGGGCAAGAGACCCAGTACTTC,CSASKGGQETQYF
TRBV20-1,-,TRBD2,TRBJ2-7,TGCAGTGCTAGCCGCACTAGCGGAGAGCAGTACTTC,CSASRTSGEQYF
TRBV7-8,few,-,TRBJ1-3,TGTGCCAGCAGCACCCTACAGGTTCGCTCTGGAAACACCATATATTTT,CASSTLQVRSGNTIYF
TRBV2,-,TRBD1,TRBJ2-7,TGTGCCAGCAGTGAAGAAGGGACAGGCACCTACGAGCAGTACTTC,CASSEEGTGTYEQYF
TRBV27,-,TRBD2,TRBJ2-7,TGTGCCAGCAGTTCCCTAGCGGGAGGGAGTCGGGAGCAGTACTTC,CASSSLAGGSREQYF
TRBV7-9,many,-,TRBJ1-5,TGTGCCAGCAGCTCCGATGAACAGCCCCAGCATTTT,CASSSDEQPQHF